Here is one TCR beta chain with its context. The sample comes from a study of blood T cell repertoires in COVID-19. On the study more broadly: Samples came from the United States, Italy and Spain, spanning acute and convalescent COVID-19. From T cells, B-cell-depleted T cells, or PBMCs came the material, which was cDNA or gDNA.

Authors' processing steps: For nucleated cells, counts were estimated from reference gene primer amplification. Measured with immunoSEQ multiplex PCR; TCRdb has only the in-frame clones, and not every one. V, J and clone size derive from that table, while D and trimming were established from the DNA sequence. Of about 210,000 clones in the sample, roughly 82% are singletons; the top ten hold about 9.7%. The CDR3 runs 14 residues. The junction had 0 bases not matched to a gene; V was cut back by 5 bases and J by 1 base. Germline V CDR1 and CDR2: LNHDA, SQIVND (reference sequence). V and J are TRBV19 and TRBJ2-7; TRBD2 matches 12 bases. The receptor's source is a man in his fifties with active or convalescent COVID-19. Sequencing was carried out using peripheral blood. The CDR3 DNA sequence: TGTGCCAGTAGTGGACTAGCGGGGTCCTACGAGCAGTACTTC. It codes for CASSGLAGSYEQYF.